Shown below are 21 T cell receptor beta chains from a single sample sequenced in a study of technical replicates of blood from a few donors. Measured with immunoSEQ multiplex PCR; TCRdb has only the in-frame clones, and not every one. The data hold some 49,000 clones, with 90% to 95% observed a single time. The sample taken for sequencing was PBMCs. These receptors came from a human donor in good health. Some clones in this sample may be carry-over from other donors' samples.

The CDR3 DNA follows: TGTGCCAGCAGCGTCGACAGTAACTATGGCTACACCTTC. Protein sequence: CASSVDSNYGYTF. The J gene is TRBJ1-2, the V gene TRBV2; TRBD1 might be the D (5 bases). CDR3 length: 13 residues. Trimming shortened V by 6 bases and J by 1 base, and 9 bases separated the two germline ends. The germline gives CDR1 SNHLY, CDR2 FYNNEI.

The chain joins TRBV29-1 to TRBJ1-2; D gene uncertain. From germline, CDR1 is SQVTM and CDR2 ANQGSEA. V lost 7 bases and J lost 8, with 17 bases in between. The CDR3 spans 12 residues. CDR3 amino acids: CSANGPDGGYTF. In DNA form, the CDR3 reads TGCAGCGCTAACGGTCCCGACGGGGGCTACACCTTC.

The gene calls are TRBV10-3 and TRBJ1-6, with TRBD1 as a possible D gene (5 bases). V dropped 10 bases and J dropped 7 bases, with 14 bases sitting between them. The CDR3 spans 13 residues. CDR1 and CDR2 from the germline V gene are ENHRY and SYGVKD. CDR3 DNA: TGTGCCAGCCTGGCGGGGGAGAATTCACCCCTCCACTTT. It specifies CASLAGENSPLHF.

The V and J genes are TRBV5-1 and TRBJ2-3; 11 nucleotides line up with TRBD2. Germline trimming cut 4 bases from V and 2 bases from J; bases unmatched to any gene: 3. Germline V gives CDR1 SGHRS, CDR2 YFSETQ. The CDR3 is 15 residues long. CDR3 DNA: TGCGCCAGCAGCACGGGACTAGCGGACACAGATACGCAGTATTTT. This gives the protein CASSTGLADTDTQYF.

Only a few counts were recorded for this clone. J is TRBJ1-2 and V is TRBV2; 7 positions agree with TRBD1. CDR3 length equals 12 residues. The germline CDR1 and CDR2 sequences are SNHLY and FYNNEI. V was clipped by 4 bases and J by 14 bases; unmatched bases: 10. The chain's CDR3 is CASSVKGTANTF. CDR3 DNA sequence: TGTGCCAGCAGTGTGAAGGGGACAGCAAATACCTTC.

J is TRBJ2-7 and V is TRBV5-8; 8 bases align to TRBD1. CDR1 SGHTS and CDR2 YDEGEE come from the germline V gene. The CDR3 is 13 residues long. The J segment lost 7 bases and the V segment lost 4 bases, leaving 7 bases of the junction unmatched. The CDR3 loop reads CASSAGQGREQYF. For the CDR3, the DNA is TGTGCCAGCAGCGCTGGACAGGGACGGGAGCAGTACTTC.

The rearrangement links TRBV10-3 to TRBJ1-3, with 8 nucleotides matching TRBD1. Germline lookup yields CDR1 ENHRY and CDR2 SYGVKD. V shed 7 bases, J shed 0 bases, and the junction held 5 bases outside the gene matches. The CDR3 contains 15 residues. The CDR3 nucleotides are TGTGCCATCAAGCCGACAGGGGCCTCTGGAAACACCATATATTTT. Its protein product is CAIKPTGASGNTIYF.

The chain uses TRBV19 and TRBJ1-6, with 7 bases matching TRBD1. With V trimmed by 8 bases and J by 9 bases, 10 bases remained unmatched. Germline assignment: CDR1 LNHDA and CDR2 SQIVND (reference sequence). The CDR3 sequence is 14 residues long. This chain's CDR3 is CASQGEFVSSPLHF. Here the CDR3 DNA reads TGTGCCAGTCAGGGGGAATTTGTATCTTCACCCCTCCACTTT.

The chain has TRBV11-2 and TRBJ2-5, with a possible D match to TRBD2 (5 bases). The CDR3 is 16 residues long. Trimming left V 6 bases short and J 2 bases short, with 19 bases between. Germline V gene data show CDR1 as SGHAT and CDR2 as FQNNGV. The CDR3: CASRKNTGISQETQYF. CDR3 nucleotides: TGTGCCAGCAGAAAAAACACCGGGATTTCTCAAGAGACCCAGTACTTC. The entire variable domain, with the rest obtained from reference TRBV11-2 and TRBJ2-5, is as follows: EAGVAQSPRYKIIEKRQSVAFWCNPISGHATLYWYQQILGQGPKLLIQFQNNGVVDDSQLPKDRFSAERLKGVDSTLKIQPAKLEDSAVYLCASRKNTGISQETQYFGPGTRLLVL.

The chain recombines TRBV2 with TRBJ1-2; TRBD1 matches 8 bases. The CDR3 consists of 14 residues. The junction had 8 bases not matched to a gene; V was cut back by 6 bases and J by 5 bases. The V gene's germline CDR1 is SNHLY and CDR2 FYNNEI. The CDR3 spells CASRKDREAYGYTF. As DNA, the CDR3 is TGTGCCAGCAGAAAGGACAGGGAAGCGTATGGCTACACCTTC.

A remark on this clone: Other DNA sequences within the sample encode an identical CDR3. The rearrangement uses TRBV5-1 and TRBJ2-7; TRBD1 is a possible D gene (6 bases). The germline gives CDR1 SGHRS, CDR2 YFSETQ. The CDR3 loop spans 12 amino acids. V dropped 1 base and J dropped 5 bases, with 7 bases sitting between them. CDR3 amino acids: CASSLTGNEQYF. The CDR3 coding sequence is TGCGCCAGCAGCTTGACAGGGAACGAGCAGTACTTC.

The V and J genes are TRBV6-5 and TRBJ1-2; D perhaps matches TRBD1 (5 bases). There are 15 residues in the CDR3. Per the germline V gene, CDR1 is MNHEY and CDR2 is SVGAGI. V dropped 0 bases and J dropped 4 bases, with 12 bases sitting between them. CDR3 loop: CASSYSRGGSYGYTF. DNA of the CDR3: TGTGCCAGCAGTTACTCCCGGGGGGGGTCCTATGGCTACACCTTC.

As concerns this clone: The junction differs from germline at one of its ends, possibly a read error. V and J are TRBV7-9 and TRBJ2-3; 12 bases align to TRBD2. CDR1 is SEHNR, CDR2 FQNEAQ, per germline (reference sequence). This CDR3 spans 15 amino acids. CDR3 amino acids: CASSLAGGPTDTQYF. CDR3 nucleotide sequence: TGTGCCAGCAGCCTAGCGGGGGGGCCTACCGATACGCAGTATTTT.

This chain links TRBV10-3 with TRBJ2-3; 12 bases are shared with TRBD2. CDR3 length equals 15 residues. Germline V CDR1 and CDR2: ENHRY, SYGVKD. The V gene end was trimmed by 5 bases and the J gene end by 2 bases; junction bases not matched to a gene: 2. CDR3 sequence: CAISLAGGNTDTQYF. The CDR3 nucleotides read TGTGCCATCAGTCTAGCGGGGGGGAACACAGATACGCAGTATTTT.

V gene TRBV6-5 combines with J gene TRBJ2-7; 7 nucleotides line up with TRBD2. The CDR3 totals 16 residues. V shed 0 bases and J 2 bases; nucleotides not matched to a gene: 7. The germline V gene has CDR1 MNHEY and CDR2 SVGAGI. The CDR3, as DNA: TGTGCCAGCAGTTACTCTTCCGCAGCGGGGACCTACGAGCAGTACTTC. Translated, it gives CASSYSSAAGTYEQYF.

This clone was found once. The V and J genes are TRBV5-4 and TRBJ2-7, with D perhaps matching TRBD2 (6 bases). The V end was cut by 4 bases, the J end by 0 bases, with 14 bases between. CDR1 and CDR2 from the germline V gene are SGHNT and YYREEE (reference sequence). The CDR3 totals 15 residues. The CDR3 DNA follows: TGTGCCAGCAGCCGACTGGAGGGTCGCTCCTACGAGCAGTACTTC. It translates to CASSRLEGRSYEQYF.

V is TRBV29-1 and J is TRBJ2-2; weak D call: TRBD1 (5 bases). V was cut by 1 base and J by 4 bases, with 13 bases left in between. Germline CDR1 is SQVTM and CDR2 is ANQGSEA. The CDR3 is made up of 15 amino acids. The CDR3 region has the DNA TGCAGCGTTGAAGGGTGGCAGGGTAGCACCGGGGAGCTGTTTTTT. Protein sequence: CSVEGWQGSTGELFF.

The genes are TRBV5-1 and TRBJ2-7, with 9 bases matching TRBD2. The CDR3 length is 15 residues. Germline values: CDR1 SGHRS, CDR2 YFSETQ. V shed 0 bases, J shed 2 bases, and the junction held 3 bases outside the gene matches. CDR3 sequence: CASSLGPSGTYEQYF. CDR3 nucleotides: TGCGCCAGCAGCTTGGGTCCTAGCGGGACCTACGAGCAGTACTTC.

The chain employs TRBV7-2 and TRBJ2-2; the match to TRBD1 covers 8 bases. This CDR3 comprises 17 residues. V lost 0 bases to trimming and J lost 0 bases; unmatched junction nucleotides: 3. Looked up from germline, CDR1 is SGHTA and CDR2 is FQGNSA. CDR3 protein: CASSLAPGQANTGELFF. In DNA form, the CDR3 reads TGTGCCAGCAGCTTAGCGCCGGGACAGGCGAACACCGGGGAGCTGTTTTTT.

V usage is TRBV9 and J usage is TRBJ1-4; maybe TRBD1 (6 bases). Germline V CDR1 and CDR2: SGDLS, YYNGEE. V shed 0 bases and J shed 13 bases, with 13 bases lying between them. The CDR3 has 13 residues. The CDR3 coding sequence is TGTGCCAGCAGCGTAGGACAGGCGGGTGCACTGTTTTTT. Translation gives CASSVGQAGALFF.

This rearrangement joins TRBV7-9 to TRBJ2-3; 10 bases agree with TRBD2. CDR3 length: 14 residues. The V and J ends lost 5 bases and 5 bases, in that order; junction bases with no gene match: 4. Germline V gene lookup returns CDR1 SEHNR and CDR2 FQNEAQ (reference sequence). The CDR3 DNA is TGTGCCAGCAGCACCGGGACTAGCGAAGATACGCAGTATTTT. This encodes CASSTGTSEDTQYF.